This is a list of T cell receptor beta chains from one sample in a study of cytomegalovirus exposure and HLA in healthy donors. This table comes from immunoSEQ multiplex PCR, and its TCRdb copy is limited to in-frame clones, with some not included. The repertoire holds approximately 120,000 clones, with more than 70% as singletons. Sequenced material: PBMCs. These receptors originate from a woman aged 30 to 39 in good health and CMV-seropositive. CDR3s include the opening cysteine and the closing phenylalanine or tryptophan. The order of the fields is J gene, D gene, V gene, clone size, CDR3 DNA, CDR3 protein. D genes are given only for firm matches. Some rows have no size entry. The others give once, few or many, or a class for an expanded clone.

>TRBJ1-6|NA|TRBV4-1|NA
TGCGCCAGCAGCCACTTTCTCAGGGTACGGTCCCTCCACTTT
CASSHFLRVRSLHF
>TRBJ2-2|NA|TRBV30|NA
TGTGCCTGCCCCCCCCGAGGCCTGAACACCGGGGAGCTGTTTTTT
CACPPRGLNTGELFF
>TRBJ1-2|TRBD1|TRBV28|NA
TGTGCCAGCAGTTTCCAGGGGGACTATGGCTACACCTTC
CASSFQGDYGYTF
>TRBJ2-7|NA|TRBV10-1|NA
TGCGCCCTGCTAGAACCTCCGGGGCAGGGGATATACGAGCAGTACTTC
CALLEPPGQGIYEQYF
>TRBJ2-1|NA|TRBV18|NA
TGTGCCAGCTCACCTCCAGGGGACACCCCGCATTACAATGAGCAGTTCTTC
CASSPPGDTPHYNEQFF
>TRBJ2-7|TRBD2|TRBV27|NA
TGTGCCAGCAGACCTGTAGCGGGAGGCTACGAGCAGTACTTC
CASRPVAGGYEQYF
>TRBJ1-5|NA|TRBV2|NA
TGTGCCAGCATCCCCTCAGGGCAGCCCCAGCATTTT
CASIPSGQPQHF
>TRBJ1-2|NA|TRBV6-5|NA
TGTGCCAGCTCCCGGGCGGCGGGTGGCTACACCTTC
CASSRAAGGYTF
>TRBJ2-5|NA|TRBV9|NA
TGTGCCAGCAGCGTAGTAGGTCAGGGTGGTGAGACCCAGTACTTC
CASSVVGQGGETQYF
>TRBJ1-4|NA|TRBV30|NA
TGTGCCTGGAGTGTAGGGGGAGAGGAAAAACTGTTTTTT
CAWSVGGEEKLFF
>TRBJ1-2|NA|TRBV4-1|once
TGCGCCAGCAGCCAAGATGGCCCTTTTCCCTCCTATGGCTACACCTTC
CASSQDGPFPSYGYTF
>TRBJ2-1|NA|TRBV4-1|NA
TGCGCCAGCAGCCAAGAAGCAGGTTACAATGAGCAGTTCTTC
CASSQEAGYNEQFF
>TRBJ1-5|NA|TRBV4-2|NA
TGTGCCAGCAGCCAAGAATATAGCAATCAGCCCCAGCATTTT
CASSQEYSNQPQHF
>TRBJ2-7|TRBD1|TRBV6-6|NA
TGTGCCAGCAGTTACTCGAAGGGGGCGCGATCACCCGAGCAGTACTTC
CASSYSKGARSPEQYF
>TRBJ1-2|TRBD1|TRBV5-1|NA
TGCGCCAGCAGCTTGGGCGGCGAGGGGGCTGGCTACACCTTC
CASSLGGEGAGYTF
>TRBJ1-2|NA|TRBV7-2|NA
TGTGCCAGCAGCTCCTCCGTGGGCTACACCTTC
CASSSSVGYTF
>TRBJ2-7|TRBD2|TRBV6-6|NA
TGTGCCAGCAGTTACTCGACTAGCGGGAGGGGCTACGAGCAGTACTTC
CASSYSTSGRGYEQYF
>TRBJ2-5|NA|TRBV7-2|NA
TGTGCCAGCAGCCCGCAGACTAGGACCCTCCTGTACTTC
CASSPQTRTLLYF
>TRBJ2-3|NA|TRBV29-1|once
TGCAGCGTTGTCGTAAGCGGTCGCACAGATACGCAGTATTTT
CSVVVSGRTDTQYF
>TRBJ2-7|TRBD2|TRBV28|NA
TGTGCCAGCAGTCCCCCGGGGCTAGCGGGAGAAGAGTACTTC
CASSPPGLAGEEYF
>TRBJ2-3|TRBD2|TRBV29-1|NA
TGCAGCGTTGAAAAGTGGACTAGCGGGAGTACAGATACGCAGTATTTT
CSVEKWTSGSTDTQYF
>TRBJ2-1|TRBD2|TRBV7-9|NA
TGTGCCAGCAGCCTCAGGACTAGCGGGAGTGGCGATGAGCAGTTCTTC
CASSLRTSGSGDEQFF
>TRBJ2-3|NA|TRBV27|NA
TGTGCCAGCAGTCCATGGGGCCTAGATACGCAGTATTTT
CASSPWGLDTQYF
>TRBJ1-2|NA|TRBV7-2|NA
TGTGCCAGCAGCTTAGGCAGGAGGGAGGGAGGCTACACCTTC
CASSLGRREGGYTF
>TRBJ2-3|TRBD2|TRBV5-1|NA
TGCGCCAGCAGCTTGAGTATCACTAGCGGGACCGTAAGCACAGATACGCAGTATTTT
CASSLSITSGTVSTDTQYF
>TRBJ1-4|TRBD1|TRBV28|NA
TGTGCCAGCAGACCCGGGACAGCAACTAATGAAAAACTGTTTTTT
CASRPGTATNEKLFF
>TRBJ2-7|NA|TRBV28|NA
TGTGCCAGCGGGGGGGGGCCCGTACTTTACGAGCAGTACTTC
CASGGGPVLYEQYF
>TRBJ1-2|TRBD1|TRBV6-1|NA
TGTGCCAGCAGTGAAGGTGGACAGGGGTACTATGGCTACACCTTC
CASSEGGQGYYGYTF
>TRBJ1-5|NA|TRBV4-1|NA
TGCGCCAGCAGCCGCGGGTCTTCGGGTAGCAATCAGCCCCAGCATTTT
CASSRGSSGSNQPQHF
>TRBJ2-7|TRBD1|TRBV5-1|NA
TGCGCCAGCAGCTTGGAGGGGACAGGGCCGTACGAGCAGTACTTC
CASSLEGTGPYEQYF
>TRBJ2-7|TRBD2|TRBV2|NA
TGTGCCAGCACCACTCCGGGGGGAAGGGACGGCGAGCAGTACTTC
CASTTPGGRDGEQYF
>TRBJ1-2|NA|TRBV29-1|NA
TGCAGCGTTGATTTCGAGGGCGGGAGTTATGGCTACACCTTC
CSVDFEGGSYGYTF
>TRBJ1-2|NA|TRBV28|NA
TGTGCCAGCAGTTTGAGGGAAAATGGCTACACCTTC
CASSLRENGYTF
>TRBJ2-7|TRBD2|TRBV6-6|NA
TGTGCCAGCAGGGTAGGAAGCGGGGTCTACGAGCAGTACTTC
CASRVGSGVYEQYF
>TRBJ1-2|NA|TRBV5-1|NA
TGCGCCAGCAGCCTCATACAGGGCGACTATGGCTACACCTTC
CASSLIQGDYGYTF
>TRBJ1-1|NA|TRBV9|NA
TGTGCCAGCAGCGTAGATATTCGGGGGGACACTGAAGCTTTCTTT
CASSVDIRGDTEAFF
>TRBJ2-1|TRBD2|TRBV30|NA
TGTGCCTGCCTTGGGACTAGCGGGAGGAATGAGCAGTTCTTC
CACLGTSGRNEQFF
>TRBJ2-7|TRBD2|TRBV10-3|NA
TGTGCCATCAGTGAACCGAGCGGGAGCACCTACGAGCAGTACTTC
CAISEPSGSTYEQYF
>TRBJ2-1|TRBD2|TRBV5-1|NA
TGCGCCAGCAGCTTGTGGGGGGGGAAAAATGAGCAGTTCTTC
CASSLWGGKNEQFF
>TRBJ1-6|NA|TRBV2|NA
TGTGCCAGCAGTGCACTTCCTGATTCACCCCTCCACTTT
CASSALPDSPLHF
>TRBJ2-3|TRBD1|TRBV6-1|NA
TGTGCCAGCAGTCCGGGACAGCAAAGCACAGATACGCAGTATTTT
CASSPGQQSTDTQYF
>TRBJ1-1|NA|TRBV5-8|NA
TGTGCCAGCAGCGGGTACGGCGGCACTGAAGCTTTCTTT
CASSGYGGTEAFF